This TCR beta chain was recorded in a study of T cells in localized non-small cell lung cancer. Whole-study results and caveats: Paired adjacent lung recovered a median approximately 62 of the top 100 tumor clones. In uninvolved adjacent lung, T cell clonality reached its highest value, exceeding tumor. Higher T cell density in the blood was associated with longer overall survival, whereas higher adjacent-lung clonality associated with shorter survival. Since sequencing was restricted to only one region of the tumor, intratumor heterogeneity remains a possibility.

This clone was seen only a few times. Its antigen is unknown. Germline V CDR1 and CDR2: LNHDA, SQIVND (reference sequence). CDR3 size: 16 residues. The germline V and J ends were trimmed by 3 bases and 5 bases, with 19 bases remaining between them. Measured with immunoSEQ multiplex PCR; TCRdb has only the in-frame clones, and not every one. The sample consists of over 10,000 clones, roughly 28% of them appearing once. This material consisted of lung tumor tissue, taken before any cancer treatment. This chain connects TRBV19 to TRBJ2-5; unclear D gene. The receptor was derived from a female donor older than 55 with stage I lung adenocarcinoma. CDR3 coding DNA: TGTGCCAGTAGTATCACCTATGCCTTTCAGAAGGAGACCCAGTACTTC. The encoded protein is CASSITYAFQKETQYF.